This T cell receptor (beta chain) is drawn from a study of blood T cell repertoires in COVID-19. For the study at large: Donors in the United States, Italy and Spain gave samples during acute or convalescent COVID-19. Sources were T cells, B-cell-depleted T cells, or PBMCs; the material itself was cDNA or gDNA.

CDR1 MNHEY and CDR2 SMNVEV come from the germline V gene (reference sequence). The CDR3 runs to 15 residues. Trimming stripped 5 bases from V and 4 bases from J, with 15 bases between. As originally analysed: Reference gene primers were amplified, and this amplification served to estimate nucleated cell counts. Here immunoSEQ multiplex PCR was the method, and the copy in TCRdb shows in-frame clones only, minus some. V, J and clone size derive from that table, while D and trimming were established from the DNA sequence. This table holds 150,000 to 200,000 clones, around 83% found once. This receptor was taken from a man aged 18 to 30 with acute or convalescent COVID-19. V is TRBV27 and J is TRBJ1-3; TRBD1 is a possible D gene (6 bases). The sample taken for sequencing was peripheral blood. In DNA form, the CDR3 reads TGTGCCAGCAGTCTGTCCAGGCAGGGGGGAAACACCATATATTTT. Protein product: CASSLSRQGGNTIYF.